This T cell receptor (beta chain) derives from a study of tumor and adjacent non-tumor tissue in lung cancer. Study context: Stage I to III disease affected approximately 11 men and 5 women aged roughly 31 to 85. Overall study results and limits: Compared with tumor, normal lung showed significantly lower TCR diversity. Tumor TCR diversity, when higher, was linked to shorter survival.

The CDR3 consists of 14 residues. Germline V lookup: CDR1 MNHEY, CDR2 SVGAGI. V was trimmed by 5 bases and J by 4 bases, leaving 14 bases between them. On this clonotype itself: Its antigen is currently unknown.

Three rounds of nested PCR, following a modified ARM-PCR protocol, produced the TCRbeta library. MiXCR, run by TCRdb on the multiplex PCR reads, gives a single entry per CDR3 protein. Of about 140,000 distinct CDR3 sequences in the sample, approximately 64% were seen once. No cell sorting was done before RNA was extracted from the tissue. Newly diagnosed lung cancer patients had thoracic surgery in China, August–November 2014, without prior chemotherapy. This chain joins TRBV6-5 and TRBJ1-2; no reliable D call. What was sequenced was lung tumor tissue. The TCR sequence derives from a man between 60 and 75 years old with small cell lung cancer. The DNA for the CDR3 is TGTGCCAGCAGTGAAGATAGGCCTCGCTATGGCTACACCTTC. This sequence encodes CASSEDRPRYGYTF.